This entry lists 5 T cell receptor beta chains sequenced from one sample in a study of blood T cells in healthy people across ages. For the second PCR, which ran for about 6 to 12 cycles, a sample-barcoded 5' primer and a J-beta primer mix were used. TCRdb analysed the 5' RACE reads with MiXCR anew, one entry per CDR3 protein. There are over 300,000 distinct CDR3 sequences in the sample; 45% to 65% occur only once, and around 49% lies in the top ten. The sequenced sample was blood. Receptor source: a man aged 55-75 years in good health.

The chain joins TRBV7-6 to TRBJ2-3; TRBD2 aligns across 10 bases. After removal of 1 base from V and 4 bases from J, the junction contained 5 bases not matched to a gene. This CDR3 has 16 residues. Germline V gives CDR1 SGHVS, CDR2 FNYEAQ. The CDR3 sequence: CASSLGAGGRADTQYF. In DNA form, the CDR3 reads TGTGCCAGCAGCTTAGGAGCGGGGGGGCGGGCAGATACGCAGTATTTT.

This clonotype showed up just a few times. The rearrangement uses TRBV3-1 and TRBJ1-2, with D uncertain. The CDR3 is made up of 13 amino acids. Germline CDR1 reads LGHDT; CDR2 reads YNNKEL (reference sequence). V lost 1 base, J lost 7 bases, and 10 bases lay in between. In DNA, the CDR3 is TGTGCCAGCAGCCAAGTGAGGGTGGCTGGCTACACCTTC. Its translation is CASSQVRVAGYTF.

Turning to this clonotype: One junction end disagrees with the germline gene, perhaps due to a read error. This chain joins TRBV27 and TRBJ2-7; a possible D gene is TRBD1 (6 bases). The V gene's germline CDR1 is MNHEY and CDR2 SMNVEV (reference sequence). The CDR3 consists of 15 residues. In DNA, the CDR3 is TGTGCCAGCAGTACGTACCCGGGACAATCCTACGAGCAGAACTTC. As protein: CASSTYPGQSYEQNF.

About this clonotype itself: The conserved final phenylalanine or tryptophan is absent from the CDR3, which likely points to a read error. The rearrangement links TRBV5-1 to TRBJ2-1; 7 nucleotides match TRBD1. CDR3 length: 15 residues. Germline CDR1 SGHRS, CDR2 YFSETQ. The V segment lost 2 bases and the J segment 3 bases; nucleotides outside the gene matches: 5. CDR3 protein: CASSFRQGYYNEQFL. CDR3 DNA sequence: TGCGCCAGCAGCTTCCGACAGGGATACTACAATGAGCAGTTCTTA.

As to this clonotype: An end of the junction differs from the germline gene, which may be a read error. This chain's CDR3 is CASSLAGGWTDTRYF. CDR3 DNA: TGCGCCAGCAGCTTGGCAGGGGGTTGGACAGATACGCGGTATTTT. This sequence joins TRBV5-1 and TRBJ2-3; 7 nucleotides align to TRBD1. CDR1 SGHRS and CDR2 YFSETQ come from the germline V gene. This CDR3 has 15 residues.